The 18 T cell receptor beta chains listed next were all sequenced from one sample in a study of T cell changes during pregnancy in multiple sclerosis. Sequencing was performed with immunoSEQ multiplex PCR; in TCRdb, only in-frame clones are kept and a portion is missing. The sample shows fewer than 15,000 clones, around nine tenths of them seen only once. Sample: CD8+ T cells from peripheral blood mononuclear cells, taken in the first trimester of pregnancy. The receptor set was obtained from a female donor with multiple sclerosis, enrolled in a pregnancy study.

The V gene is TRBV7-2, the J gene TRBJ2-7, with D possibly being TRBD1 (5 bases). There are 14 residues in the CDR3. Germline values: CDR1 SGHTA, CDR2 FQGNSA. Trimming stripped 1 base from V and 0 bases from J, with 7 bases between. CDR3 in amino acids: CASSLEGHSYEQYF. The CDR3 DNA follows: TGTGCCAGCAGCTTAGAAGGACACTCCTACGAGCAGTACTTC.

This clone was seen only a few times. This sequence joins TRBV7-9 and TRBJ1-2, with TRBD1 as a possible D gene (5 bases). This CDR3 contains 14 residues. V was cut by 5 bases and J by 6 bases, with 16 bases left in between. Germline assignment: CDR1 SEHNR and CDR2 FQNEAQ (reference sequence). The CDR3 spells CASSILPGENGYTF. The CDR3 DNA reads as TGTGCCAGCAGCATCTTGCCGGGGGAAAATGGCTACACCTTC.

The chain uses TRBV11-2 and TRBJ2-7; D is possibly TRBD2 (5 bases). The CDR3 sequence is 14 residues long. Per the germline V gene, CDR1 is SGHAT and CDR2 is FQNNGV. The V end lost 5 bases, the J end lost 2 bases, and 13 bases lay between the germline ends. This chain's CDR3 is CASSLTRGTYEQYF. The CDR3 bases are TGTGCCAGCAGCCTCACCCGGGGAACCTACGAGCAGTACTTC.

V usage is TRBV4-1 and J usage is TRBJ2-7, with 7 bases lining up with TRBD1. This CDR3 has 17 residues. Germline CDR1 reads MGHRA; CDR2 reads YSYEKL. The V and J ends lost 1 base and 3 bases, in that order; junction bases with no gene match: 12. Here the CDR3 reads CASSQALGEGAGYEQYF. The CDR3 region has the DNA TGCGCCAGCAGCCAAGCCCTGGGTGAGGGGGCGGGCTACGAGCAGTACTTC.

The CDR3 sequence is CASSGTGEYTEAFF. CDR3 nucleotides: TGTGCCAGCTCAGGAACAGGGGAATACACTGAAGCTTTCTTT. The V call is TRBV18, the J call TRBJ1-1, with TRBD1 matching over 7 bases. Per the germline V gene, CDR1 is KGHSH and CDR2 is LQKENI. After removal of 5 bases from V and 3 bases from J, the junction contained 6 bases not matched to a gene. This CDR3 region has 14 residues.

This sequence joins TRBV27 and TRBJ1-5; possible D gene TRBD1, 5 bases. Per the germline V gene, CDR1 is MNHEY and CDR2 is SMNVEV (reference sequence). The CDR3 has 12 amino acids. The ends were cut back, 3 bases at V and 6 bases at J, with 6 bases in the middle. The CDR3 coding sequence is TGTGCCAGCAGTTTCCAGGGTCAGCCCCAGCATTTT. It specifies CASSFQGQPQHF.

This chain uses TRBV6-1 with TRBJ1-6; a possible D gene is TRBD1 (6 bases). Trimming removed 1 base from V and 10 bases from J, with 14 bases in between. The CDR3 is made up of 15 amino acids. Germline CDR1 reads MNHNS; CDR2 reads SASEGT. The CDR3 DNA sequence: TGTGCCAGCAGTGAAGAACAGGGAAGGGGGTCACCCCTCCACTTT. This encodes CASSEEQGRGSPLHF.

The V gene is TRBV2, the J gene TRBJ1-1, with a weak D call TRBD1 (5 bases). This CDR3 is 15 amino acids long. V was cut by 5 bases and J by 6 bases, with 19 bases left in between. Germline V gene lookup returns CDR1 SNHLY and CDR2 FYNNEI. The DNA of the CDR3 is TGTGCCAGCAGTTCGGTCCCGGAAGGGGCGCCTGAAGCTTTCTTT. This encodes CASSSVPEGAPEAFF.

The chain couples TRBV6-4 to TRBJ2-3, with TRBD2 identical over 12 bases. V gave up 4 bases and J gave up 5 bases; unmatched junction bases: 7. Germline assignment: CDR1 MRHNA and CDR2 SNTAGT. CDR3 length equals 16 residues. This CDR3 reads CASSVSTSGGQDTQYF. CDR3 nucleotides: TGTGCCAGCAGTGTCTCGACTAGCGGGGGTCAAGATACGCAGTATTTT.

This rearrangement joins TRBV6-5 to TRBJ1-4, with D perhaps TRBD1 (5 bases). CDR1 and CDR2 (germline): MNHEY, SVGAGI. CDR3 length: 14 residues. The V end lost 6 bases, the J end lost 7 bases, and 15 bases lay between the germline ends. The CDR3 DNA sequence: TGTGCCAGCAGCAGACGCCAGGGAGGTGAAAAACTGTTTTTT. Translated, it gives CASSRRQGGEKLFF.

The chain is built from TRBV10-3 and TRBJ2-1; 15 nucleotides align to TRBD2. This CDR3 spans 18 amino acids. CDR1 and CDR2 from the germline V gene are ENHRY and SYGVKD. The V and J ends lost 4 bases and 1 base, in that order; junction bases with no gene match: 5. The CDR3 DNA reads as TGTGCCATCAGTGGGACTAGCGGGGGGGGAAAGTCCTACAATGAGCAGTTCTTC. Its protein is CAISGTSGGGKSYNEQFF.

The V call is TRBV4-1, the J call TRBJ2-7; no definite D call. The CDR3 totals 17 residues. Germline values: CDR1 MGHRA, CDR2 YSYEKL. Deletions cut 4 bases from V and 1 base from J, with 20 bases between. The CDR3 DNA sequence: TGCGCCAGCAGCCCCATAATAAGCGAGGCTCTGTCCTACGAGCAGTACTTC. As protein: CASSPIISEALSYEQYF.

This clone came up a few times. The V call is TRBV7-2, the J call TRBJ2-7; D is unclear. The CDR3 runs 13 residues. The germline V and J ends were trimmed by 1 base and 2 bases, with 6 bases remaining between them. Germline V gene data show CDR1 as SGHTA and CDR2 as FQGNSA. The CDR3 DNA follows: TGTGCCAGCAGCTTAGTAATCCCCTACGAGCAGTACTTC. This codes for CASSLVIPYEQYF.

V and J are TRBV6-5 and TRBJ2-6, with D maybe TRBD2 (5 bases). Germline assignment: CDR1 MNHEY and CDR2 SVGAGI. Trimming pared 2 bases from V and 0 bases from J, leaving 5 bases between. This CDR3 has 15 residues. CDR3 loop: CASSYGSSGANVLTF. In DNA, the CDR3 is TGTGCCAGCAGTTACGGGAGCTCTGGGGCCAACGTCCTGACTTTC.

This chain connects TRBV9 to TRBJ1-2; 7 nucleotides agree with TRBD1. The CDR3 runs to 14 residues. Trimming removed 4 bases from V and 7 bases from J; junction bases left unmatched: 10. Germline V gene sequence: CDR1 SGDLS, CDR2 YYNGEE. CDR3 DNA sequence: TGTGCCAGCAGCCCCTCAGACAGGGACAGTGGCTACACCTTC. Translating it yields CASSPSDRDSGYTF. Full variable domain (outside the CDR3, taken from reference TRBV9 and TRBJ1-2): DSGVTQTPKHLITATGQRVTLRCSPRSGDLSVYWYQQSLDQGLQFLIQYYNGEERAKGNILERFSAQQFPDLHSELNLSSLELGDSALYFCASSPSDRDSGYTFGSGTRLTVV.

This clone was found a few times. This rearrangement joins TRBV30 to TRBJ1-1; D uncertain. This CDR3 comprises 14 residues. The germline V gene encodes CDR1 GTSNPN and CDR2 SVGIG (reference sequence). V lost 3 bases to trimming and J lost 0 bases, with 11 bases between them. CDR3 coding DNA: TGTGCCTGGAGCTCCCCCAGGTTGAACACTGAAGCTTTCTTT. Encoded protein: CAWSSPRLNTEAFF.

This chain uses TRBV6-1 with TRBJ1-1, with 8 bases matching TRBD1. Germline CDR1 MNHNS, CDR2 SASEGT. The CDR3 contains 13 residues. V lost 6 bases and J lost 4; bases outside the gene matches: 4. The chain's CDR3 is CASRAGGTTEAFF. CDR3 DNA: TGTGCCAGCAGGGCAGGGGGCACCACTGAAGCTTTCTTT.

J is TRBJ2-7 and V is TRBV29-1; 10 bases fit TRBD1. V shed 7 bases, J shed 5 bases, and the junction held 5 bases outside the gene matches. Germline V gene sequence: CDR1 SQVTM, CDR2 ANQGSEA. The CDR3 contains 12 residues. The CDR3 is CSAGQGDHEQYF. The DNA for the CDR3 is TGCAGCGCAGGACAGGGGGACCACGAGCAGTACTTC.